The 8 T cell receptor beta chains reported below all come from one sample, sequenced in a study of blood T cells in healthy people across ages. A second PCR of 7 to 11 cycles used a sample-barcoded 5' primer and a J-beta primer mix. TCRdb reprocessed the 5' RACE reads with MiXCR, giving one entry per CDR3 protein. This table holds roughly 1,700,000 distinct CDR3 sequences, 28% found once. Sequencing input: blood. The receptor source for this set is a woman aged 25-40 years in good health.

The CDR3 protein is CSVGLRGSTEAFF. The CDR3 coding sequence is TGCAGCGTTGGTCTCAGGGGGAGCACTGAAGCTTTCTTT. The genes are TRBV29-1 and TRBJ1-1, with 7 nucleotides matching TRBD1. This CDR3 region has 13 residues. The V and J ends lost 4 bases and 4 bases, in that order; junction bases with no gene match: 6. Germline loops: CDR1 SQVTM, CDR2 ANQGSEA.

This clonotype showed up many times. The chain links TRBV7-2 to TRBJ2-5, with a possible D match to TRBD2 (5 bases). The CDR3 runs 13 residues. Germline-derived CDR1 and CDR2 are SGHTA and FQGNSA. Deletions cut 1 base from V and 4 bases from J, with 7 bases between. CDR3 nucleotide sequence: TGTGCCAGCAGCTTAGGAGGGCTAGAGACCCAGTACTTC. It specifies CASSLGGLETQYF.

This clonotype was counted at least ten times. CDR3 in DNA: TGCAGTGCAAGACCCCCTAGCACAGATACGCAGTATTTT. Encoded protein: CSARPPSTDTQYF. The rearrangement uses TRBV20-1 and TRBJ2-3, with D hard to call. The CDR3 runs to 13 residues. CDR1 and CDR2 from the germline V gene are DFQATT and SNEGSKA (reference sequence). The V end lost 6 bases, the J end lost 0 bases, and 10 bases lay between the germline ends.

The chain has TRBV28 and TRBJ2-1; 9 nucleotides match TRBD2. With V trimmed by 6 bases and J by 6 bases, 6 bases remained unmatched. CDR3 length: 14 amino acids. Germline V gene lookup returns CDR1 MDHEN and CDR2 SYDVKM. DNA of the CDR3: TGTGCCAGCAGGGTAGCGGGGGAGCGCAATGAGCAGTTCTTC. It codes for CASRVAGERNEQFF.

This clonotype came up a few times. This chain uses TRBV6-4 with TRBJ2-2, with 7 bases aligning to TRBD1. V lost 2 bases, J lost 4 bases, and 4 bases stayed unmatched. Per germline, CDR1 MRHNA and CDR2 SNTAGT. The CDR3 is 15 residues long. DNA of the CDR3: TGTGCCAGCAGTGACGGGAACAGGGGCACCGGGGAGCTGTTTTTT. Protein sequence: CASSDGNRGTGELFF.

This clonotype was observed a handful of times. This rearrangement joins TRBV12-3 or TRBV12-4 to TRBJ2-6, with TRBD1 identical over 10 bases. CDR3 length equals 13 residues. The ends lost 7 bases at V and 10 bases at J; junction bases unmatched: 4. CDR3 bases: TGTGCCAGCACCCGGGACAGGGGAAACGTCCTGACTTTC. It is translated as CASTRDRGNVLTF.

Only a few counts were recorded for this clonotype. The chain uses TRBV11-2 and TRBJ2-5; 14 bases fit TRBD2. This CDR3 is 18 amino acids long. V shed 1 base and J 2 bases; nucleotides not matched to a gene: 6. Germline V lookup: CDR1 SGHAT, CDR2 FQNNGV. The CDR3 DNA sequence: TGTGCCAGCAGCTTAGGGACTAGCGGGGGGAACTTACAAGAGACCCAGTACTTC. Translating it yields CASSLGTSGGNLQETQYF.

The chain carries TRBV25-1 and TRBJ2-5; TRBD2 is a possible D gene (7 bases). Deletions cut 3 bases from V and 7 bases from J, with 15 bases between. Per the germline V gene, CDR1 is MGHDK and CDR2 is SYGVNS. The CDR3 contains 14 residues. The chain's CDR3 is CASSEAGGRGTQYF. DNA for the CDR3: TGTGCCAGCAGTGAGGCCGGGGGGCGGGGGACCCAGTACTTC.